These 2 T cell receptor beta chains originate from one sample sequenced in a study of blood T cell repertoires in COVID-19. TCRdb's copy holds only in-frame clones and misses some; the assay was immunoSEQ multiplex PCR. The table has 150,000 to 200,000 clones, around 82% seen once. The sequenced sample was PBMCs or T cells enriched from blood (not recorded which). These receptors were collected from a woman aged 45-59 years with acute COVID-19.

The CDR3 loop reads CASSPLPASEGTDTQYF. In DNA, the CDR3 is TGTGCCAGCAGCCCCCTCCCCGCTAGCGAGGGTACAGATACGCAGTATTTT. The gene calls are TRBV7-6 and TRBJ2-3; D is possibly TRBD2 (6 bases). Germline CDR1 is SGHVS and CDR2 is FNYEAQ. The V gene lost 5 bases and the J gene lost 3 bases, with 21 bases spanning the gap. The CDR3 is made up of 17 amino acids.

The V gene is TRBV11-3, the J gene TRBJ2-1; 7 nucleotides agree with TRBD1. V was clipped by 4 bases and J by 4 bases; unmatched bases: 4. Germline V lookup: CDR1 SGHNT, CDR2 YENEEA. The CDR3 has 14 amino acids. The DNA for the CDR3 is TGTGCCAGCAGCTCGGGACAGCCTTACAATGAGCAGTTCTTC. Translated, it gives CASSSGQPYNEQFF.